Sequencing of this TCR beta chain was carried out in a study of cytomegalovirus exposure and HLA in healthy donors. Turning to the study itself: Drawn from HLA-typed donors, around 85 million unique TCRs were held in an early data release. General study results and limits: In an earlier analysis, productive rearrangement rates for most beta V segments clustered near 90% or 30%.

The PCR ran on 60 Vbeta and 13 Jbeta primers. Produced via immunoSEQ multiplex PCR; TCRdb's table is partial and in-frame only. The sample holds roughly 190,000 clones; 9.5% to 15% are singletons and the top ten take about 7.8%. The donors (healthy individuals) were bone marrow donors. The CDR3 extends over 13 amino acids. Germline CDR1 LGHNA, CDR2 YSLEER. J lost 9 bases, V lost 2 bases, and 4 bases had no gene match. A word on this clone: Its antigen is currently unknown.

Sequencing was carried out using PBMCs. The receptor comes from a man in his forties or fifties in good health and CMV-seropositive. The chain couples TRBV4-3 to TRBJ2-1; 7 bases align to TRBD1. The CDR3, as DNA: TGCGCCAGCAGCCAAATGACAGGGACTGAGCAGTTCTTC. It yields the protein CASSQMTGTEQFF.